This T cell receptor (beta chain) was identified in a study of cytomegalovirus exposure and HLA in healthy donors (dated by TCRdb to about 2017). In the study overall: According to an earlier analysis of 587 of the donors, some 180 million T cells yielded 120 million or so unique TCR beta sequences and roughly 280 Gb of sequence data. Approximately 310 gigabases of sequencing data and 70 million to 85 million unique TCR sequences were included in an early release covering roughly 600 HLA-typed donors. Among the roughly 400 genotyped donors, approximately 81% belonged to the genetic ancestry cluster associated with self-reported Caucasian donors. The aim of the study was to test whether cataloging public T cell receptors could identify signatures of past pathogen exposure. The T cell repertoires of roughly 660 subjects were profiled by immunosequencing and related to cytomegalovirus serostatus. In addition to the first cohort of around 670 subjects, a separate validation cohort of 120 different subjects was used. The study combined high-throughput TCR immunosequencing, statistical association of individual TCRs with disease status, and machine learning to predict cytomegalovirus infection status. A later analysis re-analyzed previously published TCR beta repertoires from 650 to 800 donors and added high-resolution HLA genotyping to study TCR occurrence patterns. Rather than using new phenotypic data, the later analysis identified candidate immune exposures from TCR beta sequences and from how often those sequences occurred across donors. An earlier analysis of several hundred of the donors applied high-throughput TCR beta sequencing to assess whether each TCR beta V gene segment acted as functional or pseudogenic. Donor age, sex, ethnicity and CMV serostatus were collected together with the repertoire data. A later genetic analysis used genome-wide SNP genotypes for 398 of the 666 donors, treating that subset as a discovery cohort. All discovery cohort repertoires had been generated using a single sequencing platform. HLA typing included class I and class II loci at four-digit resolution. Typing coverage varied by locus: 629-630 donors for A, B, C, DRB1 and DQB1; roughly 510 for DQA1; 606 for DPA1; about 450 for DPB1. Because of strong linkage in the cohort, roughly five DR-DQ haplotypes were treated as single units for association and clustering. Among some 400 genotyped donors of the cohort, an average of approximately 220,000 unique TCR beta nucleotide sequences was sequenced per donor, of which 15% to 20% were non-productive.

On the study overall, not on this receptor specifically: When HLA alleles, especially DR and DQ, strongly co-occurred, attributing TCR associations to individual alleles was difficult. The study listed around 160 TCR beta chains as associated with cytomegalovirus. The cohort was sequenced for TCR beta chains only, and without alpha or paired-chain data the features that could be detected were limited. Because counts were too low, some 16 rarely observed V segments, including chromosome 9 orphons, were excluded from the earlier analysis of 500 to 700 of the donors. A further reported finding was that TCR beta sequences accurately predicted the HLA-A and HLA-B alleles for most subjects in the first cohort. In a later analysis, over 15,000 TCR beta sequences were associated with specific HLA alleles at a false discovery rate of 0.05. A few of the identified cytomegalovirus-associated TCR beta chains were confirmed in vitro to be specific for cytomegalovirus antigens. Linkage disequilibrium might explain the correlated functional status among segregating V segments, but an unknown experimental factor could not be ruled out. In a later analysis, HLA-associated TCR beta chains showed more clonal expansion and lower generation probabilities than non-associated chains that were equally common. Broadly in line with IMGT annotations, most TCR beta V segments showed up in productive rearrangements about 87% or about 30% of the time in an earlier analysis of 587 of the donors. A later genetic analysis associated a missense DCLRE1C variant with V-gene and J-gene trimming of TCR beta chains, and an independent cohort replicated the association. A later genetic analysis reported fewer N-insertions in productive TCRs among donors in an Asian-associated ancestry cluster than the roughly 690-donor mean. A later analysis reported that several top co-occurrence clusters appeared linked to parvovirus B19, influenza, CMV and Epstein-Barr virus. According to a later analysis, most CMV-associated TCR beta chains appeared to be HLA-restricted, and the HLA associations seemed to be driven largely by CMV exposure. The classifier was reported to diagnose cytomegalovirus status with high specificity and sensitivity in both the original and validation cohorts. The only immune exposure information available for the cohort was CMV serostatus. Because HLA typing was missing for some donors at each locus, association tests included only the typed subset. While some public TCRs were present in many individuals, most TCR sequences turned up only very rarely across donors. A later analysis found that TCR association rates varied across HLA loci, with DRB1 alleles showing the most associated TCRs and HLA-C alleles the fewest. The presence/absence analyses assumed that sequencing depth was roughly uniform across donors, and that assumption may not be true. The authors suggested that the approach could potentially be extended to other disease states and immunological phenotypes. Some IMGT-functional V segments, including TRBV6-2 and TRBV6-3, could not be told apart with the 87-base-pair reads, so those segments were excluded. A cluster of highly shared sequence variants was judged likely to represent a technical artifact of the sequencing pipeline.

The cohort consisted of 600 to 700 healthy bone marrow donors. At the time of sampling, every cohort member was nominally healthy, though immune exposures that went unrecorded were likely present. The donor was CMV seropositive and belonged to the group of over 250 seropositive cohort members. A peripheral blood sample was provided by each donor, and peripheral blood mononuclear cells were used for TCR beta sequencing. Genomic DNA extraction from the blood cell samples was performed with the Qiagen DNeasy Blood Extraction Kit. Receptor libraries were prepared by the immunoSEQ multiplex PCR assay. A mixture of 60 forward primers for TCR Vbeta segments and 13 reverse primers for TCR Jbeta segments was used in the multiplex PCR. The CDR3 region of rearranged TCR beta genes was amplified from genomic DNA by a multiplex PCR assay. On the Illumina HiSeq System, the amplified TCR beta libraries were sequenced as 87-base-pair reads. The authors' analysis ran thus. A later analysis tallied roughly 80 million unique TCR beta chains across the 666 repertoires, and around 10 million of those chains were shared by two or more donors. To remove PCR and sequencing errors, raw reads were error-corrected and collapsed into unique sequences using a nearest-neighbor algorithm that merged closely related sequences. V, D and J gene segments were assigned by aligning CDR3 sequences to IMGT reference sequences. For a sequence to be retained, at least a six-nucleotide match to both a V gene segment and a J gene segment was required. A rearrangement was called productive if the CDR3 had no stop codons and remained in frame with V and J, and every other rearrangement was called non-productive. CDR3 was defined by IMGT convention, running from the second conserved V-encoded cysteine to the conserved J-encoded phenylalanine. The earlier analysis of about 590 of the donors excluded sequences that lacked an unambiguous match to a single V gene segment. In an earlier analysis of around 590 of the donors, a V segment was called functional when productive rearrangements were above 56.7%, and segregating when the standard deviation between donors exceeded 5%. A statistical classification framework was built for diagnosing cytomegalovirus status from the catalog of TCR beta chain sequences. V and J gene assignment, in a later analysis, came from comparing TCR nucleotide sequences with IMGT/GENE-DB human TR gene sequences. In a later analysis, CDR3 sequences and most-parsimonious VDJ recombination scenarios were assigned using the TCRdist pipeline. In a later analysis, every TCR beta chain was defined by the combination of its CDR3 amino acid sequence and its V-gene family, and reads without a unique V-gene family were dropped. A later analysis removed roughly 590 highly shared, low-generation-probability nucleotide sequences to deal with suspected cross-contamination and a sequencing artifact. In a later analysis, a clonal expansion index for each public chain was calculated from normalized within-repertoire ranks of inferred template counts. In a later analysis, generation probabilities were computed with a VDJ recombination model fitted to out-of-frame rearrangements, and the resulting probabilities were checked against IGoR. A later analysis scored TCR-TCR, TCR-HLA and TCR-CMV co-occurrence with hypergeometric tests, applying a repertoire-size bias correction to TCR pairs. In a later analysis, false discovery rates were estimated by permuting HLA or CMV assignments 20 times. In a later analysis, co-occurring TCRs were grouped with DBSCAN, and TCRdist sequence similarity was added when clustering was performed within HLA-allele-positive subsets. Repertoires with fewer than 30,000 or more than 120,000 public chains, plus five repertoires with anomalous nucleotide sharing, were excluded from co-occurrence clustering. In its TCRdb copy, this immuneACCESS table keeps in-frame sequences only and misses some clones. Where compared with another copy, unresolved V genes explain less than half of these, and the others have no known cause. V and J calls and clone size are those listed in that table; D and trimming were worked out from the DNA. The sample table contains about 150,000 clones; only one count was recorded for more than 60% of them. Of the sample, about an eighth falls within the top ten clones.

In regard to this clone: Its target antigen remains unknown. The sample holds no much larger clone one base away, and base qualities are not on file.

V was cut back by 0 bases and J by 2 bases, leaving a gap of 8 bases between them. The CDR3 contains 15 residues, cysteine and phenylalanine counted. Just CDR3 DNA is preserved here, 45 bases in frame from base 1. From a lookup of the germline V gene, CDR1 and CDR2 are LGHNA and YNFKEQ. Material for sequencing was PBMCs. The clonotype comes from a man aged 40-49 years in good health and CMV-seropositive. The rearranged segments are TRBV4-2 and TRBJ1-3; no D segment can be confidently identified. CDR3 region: CASSQDWQAGNTIYF. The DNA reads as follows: TGTGCCAGCAGCCAAGATTGGCAGGCTGGAAACACCATATATTTT.